This T cell receptor (beta chain) was captured by sequencing in a study of sequential checkpoint blockade in melanoma. Whole-study context: Approximately 20 patients had tumor biopsies before treatment and at week 13.

The table lists this clone with a few counts. Generated by immunoSEQ multiplex PCR, the TCRdb table keeps only in-frame clones and is missing some. The sample includes about 37,000 clones, 30% to 40% of them seen just once. This sample's treatment: randomized to nivolumab then ipilimumab (arm A) or the reverse (arm B). DNA-damaging chemotherapy had not been given to any patient beforehand. V was trimmed by 6 bases and J by 4 bases, leaving 19 bases between them. The germline V gene has CDR1 MNHGY and CDR2 SAAAGT. The CDR3 consists of 16 residues. The source was tumor tissue (inferred from file names), collected from a patient given nivolumab and ipilimumab in sequence. This TCR was sampled from a human donor with melanoma. The chain joins TRBV6-8 to TRBJ1-5; TRBD1 might be the D (5 bases). DNA for the CDR3: TGTGCCAGCAGGAGCGGGGGGACTTGGCTTAATCAGCCCCAGCATTTT. This encodes CASRSGGTWLNQPQHF.